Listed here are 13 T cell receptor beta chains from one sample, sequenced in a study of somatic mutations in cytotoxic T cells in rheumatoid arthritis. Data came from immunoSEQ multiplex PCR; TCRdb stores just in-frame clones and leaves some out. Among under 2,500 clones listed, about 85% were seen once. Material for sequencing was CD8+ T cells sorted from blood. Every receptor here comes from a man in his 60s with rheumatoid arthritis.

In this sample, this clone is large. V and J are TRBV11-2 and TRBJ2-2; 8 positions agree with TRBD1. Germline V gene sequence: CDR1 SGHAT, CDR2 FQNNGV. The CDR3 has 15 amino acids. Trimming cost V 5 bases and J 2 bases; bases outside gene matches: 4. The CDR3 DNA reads TGTGCCAGCAGCGCCAGGGGGCCTAACACCGGGGAGCTGTTTTTT. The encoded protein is CASSARGPNTGELFF.

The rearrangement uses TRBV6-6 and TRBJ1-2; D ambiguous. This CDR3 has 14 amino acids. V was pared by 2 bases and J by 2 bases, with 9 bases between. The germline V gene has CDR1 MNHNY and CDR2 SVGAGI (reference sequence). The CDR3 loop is CASSYEVANYGYTF. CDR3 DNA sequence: TGTGCCAGCAGTTACGAGGTCGCCAACTATGGCTACACCTTC.

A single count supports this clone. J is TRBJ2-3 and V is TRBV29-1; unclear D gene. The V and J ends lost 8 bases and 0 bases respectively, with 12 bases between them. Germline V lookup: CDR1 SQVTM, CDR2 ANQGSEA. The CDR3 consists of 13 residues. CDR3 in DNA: TGCAGCCTGATCTCCGGGAGCACAGATACGCAGTATTTT. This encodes CSLISGSTDTQYF.

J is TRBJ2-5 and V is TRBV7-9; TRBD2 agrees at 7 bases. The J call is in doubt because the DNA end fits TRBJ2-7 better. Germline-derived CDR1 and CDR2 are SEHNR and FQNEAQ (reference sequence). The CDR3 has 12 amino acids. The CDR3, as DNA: TGTGCCGGGGGGAGGGACTCCTACGAGCAGTACTTC. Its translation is CAGGRDSYEQYF.

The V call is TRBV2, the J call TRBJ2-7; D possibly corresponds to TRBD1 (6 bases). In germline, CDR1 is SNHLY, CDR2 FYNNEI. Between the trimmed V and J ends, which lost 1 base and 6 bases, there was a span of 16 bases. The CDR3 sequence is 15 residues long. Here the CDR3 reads CASSEGQGRRSEQYF. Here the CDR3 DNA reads TGTGCCAGCAGTGAAGGTCAGGGGCGGAGATCCGAGCAGTACTTC.

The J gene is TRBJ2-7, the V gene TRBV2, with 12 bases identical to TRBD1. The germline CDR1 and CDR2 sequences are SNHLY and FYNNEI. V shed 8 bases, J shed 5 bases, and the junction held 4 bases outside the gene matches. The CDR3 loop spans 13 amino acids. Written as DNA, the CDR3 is TGTGCCAGCGCCGGGACAGGGGGCAACGAGCAGTACTTC. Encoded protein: CASAGTGGNEQYF.

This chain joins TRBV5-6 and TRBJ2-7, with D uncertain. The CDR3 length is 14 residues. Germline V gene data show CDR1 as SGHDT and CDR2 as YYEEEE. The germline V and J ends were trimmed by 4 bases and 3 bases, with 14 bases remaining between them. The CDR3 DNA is TGTGCCAGCAGCGGCGACACCTTATTCTACGAGCAGTACTTC. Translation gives CASSGDTLFYEQYF. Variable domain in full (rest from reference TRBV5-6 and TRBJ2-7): DAGVTQSPTHLIKTRGQQVTLRCSPKSGHDTVSWYQQALGQGPQFIFQYYEEEERQRGNFPDRFSGHQFPNYSSELNVNALLLGDSALYLCASSGDTLFYEQYFGPGTRLTVT.

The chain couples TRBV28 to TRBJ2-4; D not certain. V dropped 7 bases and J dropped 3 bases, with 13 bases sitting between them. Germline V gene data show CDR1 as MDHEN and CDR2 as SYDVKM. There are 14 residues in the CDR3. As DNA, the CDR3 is TGTGCCAGCATCCCTTCGAGGTTCAAAAACATTCAGTACTTC. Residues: CASIPSRFKNIQYF.

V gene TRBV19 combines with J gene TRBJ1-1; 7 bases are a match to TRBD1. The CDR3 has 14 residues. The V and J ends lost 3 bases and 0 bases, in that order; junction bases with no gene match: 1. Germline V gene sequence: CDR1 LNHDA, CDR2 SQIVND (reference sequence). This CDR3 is CASSMGQLNTEAFF. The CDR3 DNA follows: TGTGCCAGTAGTATGGGACAGCTGAACACTGAAGCTTTCTTT.

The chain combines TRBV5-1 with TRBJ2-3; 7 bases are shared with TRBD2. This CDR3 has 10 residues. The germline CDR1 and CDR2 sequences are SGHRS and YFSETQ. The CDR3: CASRGDTQYF. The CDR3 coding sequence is TGCGCTTCGCGGGGGGATACGCAGTATTTT.

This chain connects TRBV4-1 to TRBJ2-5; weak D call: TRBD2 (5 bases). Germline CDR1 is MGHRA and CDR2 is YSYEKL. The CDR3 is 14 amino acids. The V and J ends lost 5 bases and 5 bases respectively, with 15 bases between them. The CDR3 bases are TGCGCCAGCAGCGCCTATCTAGGGAGTGAGACCCAGTACTTC. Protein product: CASSAYLGSETQYF.

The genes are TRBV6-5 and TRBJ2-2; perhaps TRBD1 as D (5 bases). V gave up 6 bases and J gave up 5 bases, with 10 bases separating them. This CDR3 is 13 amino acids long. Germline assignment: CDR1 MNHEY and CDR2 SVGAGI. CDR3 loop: CASSLRQTGELFF. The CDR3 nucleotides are TGTGCCAGCAGCCTGAGACAGACCGGGGAGCTGTTTTTT.

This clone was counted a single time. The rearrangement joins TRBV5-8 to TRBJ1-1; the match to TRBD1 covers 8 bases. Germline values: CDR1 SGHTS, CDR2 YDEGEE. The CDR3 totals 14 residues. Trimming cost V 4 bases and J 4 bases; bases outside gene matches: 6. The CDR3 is CASSDRGHSTEAFF. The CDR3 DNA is TGTGCCAGCAGCGACAGGGGTCATAGCACTGAAGCTTTCTTT.